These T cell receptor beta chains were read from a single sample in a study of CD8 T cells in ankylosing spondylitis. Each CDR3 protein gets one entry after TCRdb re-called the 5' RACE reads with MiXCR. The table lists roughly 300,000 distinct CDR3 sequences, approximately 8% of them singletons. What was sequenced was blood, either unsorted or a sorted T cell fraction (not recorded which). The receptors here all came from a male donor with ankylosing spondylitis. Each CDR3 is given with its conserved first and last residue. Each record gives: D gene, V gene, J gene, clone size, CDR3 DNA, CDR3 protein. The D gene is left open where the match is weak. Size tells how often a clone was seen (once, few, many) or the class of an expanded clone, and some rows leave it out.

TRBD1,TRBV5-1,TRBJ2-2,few,TGCGCCAGCAGCTTGGCGACAGGGATGAACACCGGGGAGCTGTTTTTT,CASSLATGMNTGELFF
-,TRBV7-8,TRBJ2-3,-,TGTGCCAGCAGCACACCCCGGCGGGGCACAGATACGCAGTATTTT,CASSTPRRGTDTQYF
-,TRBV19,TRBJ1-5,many,TGTGCCAGTAGTATCCTTCCGGGACAAGATCAGCCCCAGCATTTT,CASSILPGQDQPQHF
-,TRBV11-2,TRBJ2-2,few,TGTGCCAGCATGACCACCGGGGAGCTGTTTTTT,CASMTTGELFF
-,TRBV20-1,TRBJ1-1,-,TGCAGTGCTAGAGAAGGGAACACTGAAGCTTTCTTT,CSAREGNTEAFF
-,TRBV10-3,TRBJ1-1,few,TGTGCCATCAGTGAGTTTAGGGGCTGGGACACTGAAGCTTTCTTT,CAISEFRGWDTEAFF
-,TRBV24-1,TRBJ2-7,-,TGTGCCGCTACCACTTATTCGGGACATGAGGGACCCTACGAGCAGTACTTC,CAATTYSGHEGPYEQYF
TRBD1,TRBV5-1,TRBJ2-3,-,TGCGCCAGCAGCTTGGCCATAGGGGGCGACGCAGATACGCAGTATTTT,CASSLAIGGDADTQYF
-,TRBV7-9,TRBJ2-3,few,TGTGCCAGCGGAGGCACAGATACGCAGTATTTT,CASGGTDTQYF
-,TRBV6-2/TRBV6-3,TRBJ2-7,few,TGTGCCAGCAGTTCCTGGGAGACAATCATTCTCGAGCAGTACTTC,CASSSWETIILEQYF
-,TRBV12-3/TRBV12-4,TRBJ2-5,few,TGTGCCAGCAGGCTCGGGACTCATCAAGAGACCCAGTACTTC,CASRLGTHQETQYF
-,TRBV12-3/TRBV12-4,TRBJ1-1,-,TGTGCCAGCAGTTTTGGGTCGGGGGTGCGCACTGAAGCTTTCTTT,CASSFGSGVRTEAFF
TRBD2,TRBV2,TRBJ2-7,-,TGTGCCAGCGGAGGGGGGACTAGCGGGAGGGCTTCCTACGAGCAGTACTTC,CASGGGTSGRASYEQYF
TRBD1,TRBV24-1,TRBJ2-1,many,TGTGCCACCAGTGACCCGACAGGGGGCCCCCTCAATGAGCAGTTCTTC,CATSDPTGGPLNEQFF
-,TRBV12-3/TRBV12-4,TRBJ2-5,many,TGTGCCAGCAGAAAACGGACAGTCCAAGAGACCCAGTACTTC,CASRKRTVQETQYF
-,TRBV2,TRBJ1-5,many,TGTGCCAGCGTCGCTCTTACAGGAGATCAGCCCCAGCATTTT,CASVALTGDQPQHF
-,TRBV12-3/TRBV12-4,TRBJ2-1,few,TGTGCCAGCAGTTTCATTAATGAGCAGTTCTTC,CASSFINEQFF
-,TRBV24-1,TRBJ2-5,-,TGTGCCACCAGTGGTCCACCCCAAGAGACCCAGTACTTC,CATSGPPQETQYF
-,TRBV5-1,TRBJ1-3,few,TGCGCCAGCAGCCCGCCGATTGCAAACACCATATATTTT,CASSPPIANTIYF
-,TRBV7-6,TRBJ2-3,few,TGTGCCAGCAGCCATAGCGGAGGTAGCACAGATACGCAGTATTTT,CASSHSGGSTDTQYF
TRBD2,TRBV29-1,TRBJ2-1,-,TGCAGCGTTGACCGACTAGCGGGAGCCTACAATGAGCAGTTCTTC,CSVDRLAGAYNEQFF
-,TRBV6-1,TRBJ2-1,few,TGTGCCAGCAGGACTCAGGGAGTCCGGGAGCAGTTCTTC,CASRTQGVREQFF
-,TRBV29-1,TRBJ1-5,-,TGCAGCGTAATGGATTTTGGCAATCAGCCCCAGCATTTT,CSVMDFGNQPQHF
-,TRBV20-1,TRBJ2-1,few,TGCAGTGCTGAGAGGAATGAGCAGTTCTTC,CSAERNEQFF
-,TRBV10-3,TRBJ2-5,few,TGTGCCACGGGGGACACCCCTCAGGAGACCCAGTACTTC,CATGDTPQETQYF
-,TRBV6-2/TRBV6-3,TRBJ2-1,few,TGTGCCAGCAGCCACAGGGGACTAGTATGGGGGGAGCAGTTCTTC,CASSHRGLVWGEQFF
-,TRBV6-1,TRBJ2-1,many,TGTGCCAGCTCCCCCATTAGCTCCTACAATGAGCAGTTCTTC,CASSPISSYNEQFF
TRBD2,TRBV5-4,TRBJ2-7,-,TGTGCCAGCAGCCCGGAGGTAGCGGGAGCACCTACCTACGAGCAGTACTTC,CASSPEVAGAPTYEQYF
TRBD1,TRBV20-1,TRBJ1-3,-,TGCAGTGCTAGAGATCTCGAAGGACAGGCCGATAACACCATATATTTT,CSARDLEGQADNTIYF
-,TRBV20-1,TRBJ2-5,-,TGCAGTGCTAGAGACCTAGTGGATGAGACCCAGTACTTC,CSARDLVDETQYF
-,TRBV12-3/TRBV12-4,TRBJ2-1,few,TGTGCCAGCAGGGATCTGGATGAGCAGTTCTTC,CASRDLDEQFF
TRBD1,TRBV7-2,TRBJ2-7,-,TGTGCCAGCAGCCCCCCGGCAGGGGGCGAGCAGTACTTC,CASSPPAGGEQYF
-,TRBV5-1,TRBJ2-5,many,TGCGCCAGCAGCTTGGCGCAGGTGAGAGAGACCCAGTACTTC,CASSLAQVRETQYF
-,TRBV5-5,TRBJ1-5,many,TGTGCCAGCAGCTTGGATCGTATTCAGCCCCAGCATTTT,CASSLDRIQPQHF
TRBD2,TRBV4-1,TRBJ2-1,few,TGCGCCAGCAGCCAAGTTACAGCGGGAGTGGGCAATGAGCAGTTCTTC,CASSQVTAGVGNEQFF
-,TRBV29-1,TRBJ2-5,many,TGCAGCGGATGGGGCCCCCCCCAAGAGACCCAGTACTTC,CSGWGPPQETQYF
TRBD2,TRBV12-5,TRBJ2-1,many,TGTGCTAGTGGTCTCGGACTAGCGGAGCAGTTCTTC,CASGLGLAEQFF
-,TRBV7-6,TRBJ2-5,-,TGTGCCAGCAGTCTGGACCCCGGGCCGCAAGAGACCCAGTACTTC,CASSLDPGPQETQYF
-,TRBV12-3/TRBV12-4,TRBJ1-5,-,TGTGCCAGCAGCGGGACACCTAATAGCAATCAGCCCCAGCATTTT,CASSGTPNSNQPQHF
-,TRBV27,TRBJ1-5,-,TGTGCCAGCAGTTTCGGGGGGCCCTACAATCAGCCCCAGCATTTT,CASSFGGPYNQPQHF
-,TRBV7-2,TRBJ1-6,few,TGTGCCAGCAGCTCCTCGGACTATAATTCACCCCTCCACTTT,CASSSSDYNSPLHF
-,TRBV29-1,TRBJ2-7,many,TGCAGCGTTGAGTCCGATTTCACCTACGAGCAGTACTTC,CSVESDFTYEQYF
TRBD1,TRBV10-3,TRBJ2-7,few,TGTGCCATCAACCCGGGACAGGGGTCCTACGAGCAGTACTTC,CAINPGQGSYEQYF
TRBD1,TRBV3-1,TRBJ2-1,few,TGTGCCAGCAGCCCGAGGACAGGGGGCATCGATGAGCAGTTCTTC,CASSPRTGGIDEQFF
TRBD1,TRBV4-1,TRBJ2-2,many,TGCGCCAGCAGCCAAGGGACAGGGAACCTGGACACCGGGGAGCTGTTTTTT,CASSQGTGNLDTGELFF
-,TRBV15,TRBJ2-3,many,TGTGCCACCAGCAGAGATGGGGCGGAAGATTACACAGATACGCAGTATTTT,CATSRDGAEDYTDTQYF
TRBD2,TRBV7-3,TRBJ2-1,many,TGTGCCAGCAGCTTAACGGGGACTAGCGGGAGGGTTGAGCAGTTCTTC,CASSLTGTSGRVEQFF
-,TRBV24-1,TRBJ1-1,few,TGTGCCACCAGTGACCGGCGGGACATTCGGGGGGCTTTCTTT,CATSDRRDIRGAFF
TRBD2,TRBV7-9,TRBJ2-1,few,TGTGCCAGCAGCCATCTAGCGGACTCCTACAATGAGCAGTTCTTC,CASSHLADSYNEQFF
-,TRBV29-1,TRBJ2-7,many,TGCAGCGCCCTTTCAGGGGACTACGAGCAGTACTTC,CSALSGDYEQYF
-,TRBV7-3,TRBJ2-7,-,TGTGCCAGCAGCCCCCGGATCTCTGCGGAGCAGTACTTC,CASSPRISAEQYF
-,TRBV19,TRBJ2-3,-,TGTGCCAGTAGTATAGATCGAATTAGCACAGATACGCAGTATTTT,CASSIDRISTDTQYF
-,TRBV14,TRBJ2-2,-,TGTGCCAGCAGCCAATACTTCAGCGGGGAGCTGTTTTTT,CASSQYFSGELFF
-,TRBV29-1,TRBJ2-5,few,TGCAGCGTCCTGGGTGGCAGTCGGGAGACCCAGTACTTC,CSVLGGSRETQYF
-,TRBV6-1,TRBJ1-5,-,TGTGCCAGCAGTGAAGTCGGCTCCGTGCAGCATTTT,CASSEVGSVQHF
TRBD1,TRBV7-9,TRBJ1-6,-,TGTGCCAGCAGCTCGGACAGGACCGGGGAGAATTCACCCCTCCACTTT,CASSSDRTGENSPLHF
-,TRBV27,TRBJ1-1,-,TGTGCCAGCAGTTCTGCGTGGCAGGTCGGGGACACTGAAGCTTTCTTT,CASSSAWQVGDTEAFF